Sequencing of this TCR beta chain was carried out in a study of control samples from healthy donors and cancer patients. In germline, CDR1 is MNHNY, CDR2 SVGAGI (reference sequence). The CDR3 contains 15 residues. V lost 2 bases, J lost 7 bases, and 4 bases stayed unmatched. Assay: immunoSEQ multiplex PCR; the TCRdb copy retains only in-frame clones and omits some. Of 180,000 or so clones listed, 75% to 95% are singletons. Sequences were obtained from blood. The chain joins TRBV6-6 to TRBJ1-6; 8 bases are a match to TRBD1. The source of this sequence is a woman in her twenties or thirties in good health. The CDR3 spells CASSYPGQVNSPLHF. Here the CDR3 DNA reads TGTGCCAGCAGTTACCCGGGACAGGTCAATTCACCCCTCCACTTT.